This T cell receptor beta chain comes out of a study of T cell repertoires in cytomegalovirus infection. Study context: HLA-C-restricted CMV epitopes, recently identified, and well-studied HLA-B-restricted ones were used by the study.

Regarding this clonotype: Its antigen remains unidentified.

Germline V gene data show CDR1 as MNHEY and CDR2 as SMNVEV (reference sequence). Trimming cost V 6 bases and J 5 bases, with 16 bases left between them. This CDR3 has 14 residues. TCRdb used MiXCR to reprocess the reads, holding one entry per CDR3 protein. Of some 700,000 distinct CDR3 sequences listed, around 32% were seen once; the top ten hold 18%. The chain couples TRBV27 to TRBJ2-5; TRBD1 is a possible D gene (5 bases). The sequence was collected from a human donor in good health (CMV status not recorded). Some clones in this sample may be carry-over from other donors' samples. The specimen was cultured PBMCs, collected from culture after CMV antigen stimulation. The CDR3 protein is CASSSQGVRETQYF. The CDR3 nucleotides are TGTGCCAGCAGCTCTCAGGGCGTGCGGGAGACCCAGTACTTC.